These T cell receptor beta chains were read from a single sample in a study of tumour-infiltrating T cells in Burkitt lymphoma. The table came from immunoSEQ multiplex PCR; TCRdb's copy has only in-frame clones and leaves some out. Seen here are about 920 clones, about 19% observed once, and the top ten hold less than 7%. What was sequenced was tumor tissue. Receptors were obtained from a human donor with Burkitt lymphoma. Both conserved end residues are part of each CDR3. Fields, in order: V gene, D gene, clone size, J gene, CDR3 protein, CDR3 DNA. A D gene is named only where the DNA matches it firmly. The size entry is marked missing in some rows and otherwise reads once, few, many or a size class.

TRBV27	TRBD1	NA	TRBJ1-6	CASRETGRSPLHF	TGTGCCAGCAGAGAGACAGGGCGTTCACCCCTCCACTTT
TRBV6-5	NA	few	TRBJ2-7	CASSPGPYEQYF	TGTGCCAGCAGCCCGGGACCCTACGAGCAGTACTTC
TRBV5-1	NA	NA	TRBJ1-2	CASSEGHFGYTF	TGCGCCAGTTCCGAGGGGCACTTTGGCTACACCTTC
TRBV19	TRBD1	NA	TRBJ2-2	CASSTTGGHTGELFF	TGTGCCAGTAGTACGACAGGGGGCCACACCGGGGAGCTGTTTTTT
TRBV4-2	NA	NA	TRBJ1-1	CASSQTGYTEAFF	TGTGCCAGCAGCCAAACAGGGTACACTGAAGCTTTCTTT
TRBV6-5	TRBD1	NA	TRBJ1-5	CASRGAGGQQPQHF	TGTGCCAGCCGGGGAGCAGGGGGTCAGCAGCCCCAGCATTTT
TRBV28	NA	NA	TRBJ1-1	CASSPGGSEAFF	TGTGCCAGCAGCCCAGGAGGGAGTGAAGCTTTCTTT
TRBV9	TRBD1	few	TRBJ2-2	CASSVAHRGYGELFF	TGTGCCAGCAGCGTAGCTCACAGGGGTTACGGGGAGCTGTTTTTT
TRBV27	NA	NA	TRBJ2-7	CTSSPTGRFEQYF	TGTACCAGCAGTCCCACGGGCCGTTTCGAGCAGTACTTC
TRBV19	NA	NA	TRBJ1-1	CASSIYGMNTEAFF	TGTGCCAGTAGTATTTACGGGATGAACACTGAAGCTTTCTTT
TRBV29-1	NA	few	TRBJ1-1	CSVATGTEAFF	TGCAGCGTGGCGACTGGCACTGAAGCTTTCTTT
TRBV11-2	NA	NA	TRBJ1-1	CASSLGAELNTEAFF	TGTGCCAGCAGCTTAGGCGCAGAGCTGAACACTGAAGCTTTCTTT
TRBV7-9	NA	NA	TRBJ2-2	CASSFGAAGELFF	TGTGCCAGCAGCTTTGGGGCGGCCGGGGAGCTGTTTTTT
TRBV4-1	NA	few	TRBJ2-3	CASSARGLVSDTQYF	TGCGCCAGCAGCGCCCGGGGTCTTGTCTCAGATACGCAGTATTTT
TRBV2	TRBD1	few	TRBJ1-6	CASSPGTGSPLHF	TGTGCCAGCAGTCCCGGGACAGGGTCACCCCTCCACTTT
TRBV29-1	TRBD1	few	TRBJ2-7	CSVLTGGYEQYF	TGCAGCGTGCTGACAGGGGGCTACGAGCAGTACTTC
TRBV14	NA	few	TRBJ2-7	CASSQTVDEQYF	TGTGCCAGCAGCCAGACCGTTGACGAGCAGTACTTC
TRBV5-1	NA	NA	TRBJ2-5	CASSLPSLPLYQETQYF	TGCGCCAGCAGCTTGCCGAGTCTCCCGTTGTACCAAGAGACCCAGTACTTC
TRBV5-4	NA	few	TRBJ1-2	CASSDSQNPTQGYTF	TGTGCCAGCAGCGATAGCCAAAATCCGACCCAGGGCTACACCTTC
TRBV5-1	TRBD1	NA	TRBJ1-2	CASSPARGQGVYGYTF	TGCGCCAGCAGCCCGGCTCGGGGACAGGGAGTCTATGGCTACACCTTC
TRBV5-1	NA	few	TRBJ1-2	CVSSPGIGYTF	TGCGTCAGCAGCCCAGGGATTGGCTACACCTTC
TRBV29-1	TRBD2	few	TRBJ2-5	CSVGGGPAETQYF	TGCAGCGTTGGGGGGGGACCGGCGGAGACCCAGTACTTC
TRBV19	NA	NA	TRBJ1-2	CASSPELRYYYGYTF	TGTGCCAGTAGCCCCGAATTGCGATACTACTATGGCTACACCTTC
TRBV11-2	NA	few	TRBJ1-1	CASSLGSELNTEAFF	TGTGCCAGCAGCTTAGGATCAGAGTTGAACACTGAAGCTTTCTTT
TRBV5-1	NA	NA	TRBJ2-7	CASSLGGEPTYEQYF	TGCGCCAGCAGCTTGGGCGGGGAACCTACCTACGAGCAGTACTTC
TRBV7-2	TRBD2	NA	TRBJ2-2	CASTQAGGPGTGELFF	TGTGCCAGCACACAAGCGGGGGGGCCTGGCACCGGGGAGCTGTTTTTT
TRBV28	TRBD1	NA	TRBJ1-2	CASSQGGRPYYGYTF	TGTGCCAGCAGCCAGGGGGGGCGGCCTTACTATGGCTACACCTTC
TRBV7-8	TRBD2	few	TRBJ2-7	CASSLRGVSYEQYF	TGTGCCAGCAGCTTACGGGGGGTTTCCTACGAGCAGTACTTC
TRBV6-5	TRBD1	NA	TRBJ1-5	CASSRGRGDQPQHF	TGTGCCAGCAGCCGGGGCAGGGGGGATCAGCCCCAGCATTTT
TRBV28	NA	NA	TRBJ1-1	CASNEDKKAFF	TGTGCCAGCAACGAGGACAAGAAAGCTTTCTTT
TRBV28	TRBD1	NA	TRBJ1-2	CASSLWGQGGGYTF	TGTGCCAGCAGTTTATGGGGTCAGGGGGGAGGCTACACCTTC
TRBV6-1	NA	NA	TRBJ2-2	CASSTYGTTGELFF	TGTGCCAGCAGTACTTACGGCACCACCGGGGAGCTGTTTTTT
TRBV7-2	TRBD1	NA	TRBJ2-1	CASRPTGADSRDDEQFF	TGTGCCAGCCGGCCAACAGGGGCAGACTCACGGGACGATGAGCAGTTCTTC
TRBV6-6	TRBD2	NA	TRBJ2-5	CASSPSGEETQYF	TGTGCCAGCAGCCCTAGCGGGGAGGAGACCCAGTACTTC
TRBV13	TRBD2	NA	TRBJ2-7	CASSLGASGGSRTYEQYF	TGTGCCAGCAGCTTAGGGGCTAGCGGGGGATCAAGAACCTACGAGCAGTACTTC
TRBV6-5	NA	NA	TRBJ2-7	CASTDNSYEQYF	TGTGCCAGCACGGACAACTCCTACGAGCAGTACTTC
TRBV18	TRBD1	NA	TRBJ2-3	CASSPLFTGDPDTQYF	TGTGCCAGCTCACCACTCTTTACAGGGGACCCAGATACGCAGTATTTT
TRBV27	TRBD1	few	TRBJ2-2	CACQDRVNTGELFF	TGTGCCTGCCAGGACAGGGTGAACACCGGGGAGCTGTTTTTT
TRBV7-6	NA	NA	TRBJ2-7	CASSSGPNYEQYF	TGTGCCAGCAGCTCGGGGCCAAATTACGAGCAGTACTTC
TRBV2	NA	few	TRBJ1-1	CASSEGSRGENTEAFF	TGTGCCAGCAGTGAAGGATCGCGAGGAGAGAACACTGAAGCTTTCTTT
TRBV18	TRBD1	NA	TRBJ1-3	CASSRQGEGNTIYF	TGTGCCAGCTCACGACAGGGGGAAGGAAACACCATATATTTT
TRBV13	TRBD2	few	TRBJ2-7	CASSPGASGGANAYEQYF	TGTGCCAGCAGCCCGGGAGCGAGCGGGGGGGCGAACGCCTACGAGCAGTACTTC
TRBV27	TRBD1	NA	TRBJ2-2	CASSHGQGTGELFF	TGTGCCAGCAGTCATGGACAGGGTACCGGGGAGCTGTTTTTT
TRBV1	NA	NA	TRBJ2-6	CTSSPTGGNVLTF	TGCACCAGCAGCCCCACAGGAGGCAACGTCCTGACTTTC
TRBV5-1	NA	NA	TRBJ2-3	CASGPGLTTDTQYF	TGCGCCAGCGGCCCGGGACTTACCACAGATACGCAGTATTTT
TRBV7-2	TRBD2	NA	TRBJ2-1	CASSLTVRGGTGEQFF	TGTGCCAGCAGCTTAACCGTGCGGGGGGGCACGGGGGAGCAGTTCTTC
TRBV9	NA	few	TRBJ2-1	CASSVVGGASYNEQFF	TGTGCCAGCAGCGTAGTTGGGGGGGCCTCCTACAATGAGCAGTTCTTC
TRBV7-2	TRBD2	few	TRBJ2-5	CASSFWRGGGLETQYF	TGTGCCAGCAGCTTTTGGCGGGGGGGTGGTCTGGAGACCCAGTACTTC
TRBV2	NA	few	TRBJ1-2	CASRGRANYGYTF	TGTGCCAGCAGAGGTAGGGCTAACTATGGCTACACCTTC
TRBV20-1	NA	NA	TRBJ2-1	CSAAGANEQFF	TGCAGTGCAGCAGGGGCTAATGAGCAGTTCTTC
TRBV7-9	NA	few	TRBJ2-5	CASSLGSEREETQYF	TGTGCCAGCAGCTTAGGCTCCGAGAGAGAAGAGACCCAGTACTTC
TRBV5-5	NA	NA	TRBJ2-3	CASSPSVRDTQYF	TGTGCCAGCAGCCCGAGCGTCAGAGATACGCAGTATTTT
TRBV28	NA	few	TRBJ1-6	CASSLRRETNSPLHF	TGTGCCAGCAGTTTAAGAAGGGAGACGAATTCACCCCTCCACTTT
TRBV5-6	NA	NA	TRBJ1-2	CASSTGPYGYTF	TGTGCCAGCAGCACGGGACCCTATGGCTACACCTTC
TRBV27	NA	NA	TRBJ2-3	CASSFPGARGTQYF	TGTGCCAGCAGTTTTCCGGGAGCTAGGGGTACGCAGTATTTT
TRBV30	NA	few	TRBJ2-6	CACQPRVSGANVLTF	TGTGCCTGTCAACCCAGGGTTTCTGGGGCCAACGTCCTGACTTTC